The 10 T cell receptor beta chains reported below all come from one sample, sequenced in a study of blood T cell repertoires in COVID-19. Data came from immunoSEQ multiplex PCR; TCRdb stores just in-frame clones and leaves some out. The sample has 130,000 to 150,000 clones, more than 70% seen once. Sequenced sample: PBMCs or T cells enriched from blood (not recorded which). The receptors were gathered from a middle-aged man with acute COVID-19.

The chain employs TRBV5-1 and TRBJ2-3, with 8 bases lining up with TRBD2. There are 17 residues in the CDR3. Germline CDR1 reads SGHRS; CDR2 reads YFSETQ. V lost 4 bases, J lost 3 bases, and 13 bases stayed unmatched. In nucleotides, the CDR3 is TGCGCCAGCAGCAGCCAAACAAGCGGGAGACCAACAGATACGCAGTATTTT. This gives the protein CASSSQTSGRPTDTQYF.

CDR3 DNA sequence: TGTGCCAGCAGTCCGCCGTCGCCAGGGCACTACGAGCAGTACTTC. As protein: CASSPPSPGHYEQYF. V gene TRBV28 combines with J gene TRBJ2-7; D perhaps matches TRBD1 (5 bases). V was clipped by 5 bases and J by 3 bases, with 17 bases between them. Germline V gene lookup returns CDR1 MDHEN and CDR2 SYDVKM. This CDR3 has 15 amino acids.

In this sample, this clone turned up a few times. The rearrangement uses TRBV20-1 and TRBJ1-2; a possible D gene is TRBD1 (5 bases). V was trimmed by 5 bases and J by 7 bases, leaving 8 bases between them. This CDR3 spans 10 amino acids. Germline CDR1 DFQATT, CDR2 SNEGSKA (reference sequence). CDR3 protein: CSAEGVGYTF. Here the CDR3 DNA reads TGCAGTGCTGAAGGGGTTGGCTACACCTTC.

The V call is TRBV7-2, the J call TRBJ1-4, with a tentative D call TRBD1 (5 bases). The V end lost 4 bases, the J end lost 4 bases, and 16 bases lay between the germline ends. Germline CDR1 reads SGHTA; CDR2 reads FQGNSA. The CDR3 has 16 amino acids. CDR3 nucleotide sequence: TGTGCCAGCAGCTCCCCAAGGGGCGTCTATAATGAAAAACTGTTTTTT. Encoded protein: CASSSPRGVYNEKLFF.

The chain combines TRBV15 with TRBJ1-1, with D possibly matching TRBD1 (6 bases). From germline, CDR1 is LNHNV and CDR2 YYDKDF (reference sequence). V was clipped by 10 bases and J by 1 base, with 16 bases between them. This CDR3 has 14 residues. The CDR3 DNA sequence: TGTGCCATACGGCCAGGGGATAGGAACACTGAAGCTTTCTTT. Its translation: CAIRPGDRNTEAFF.

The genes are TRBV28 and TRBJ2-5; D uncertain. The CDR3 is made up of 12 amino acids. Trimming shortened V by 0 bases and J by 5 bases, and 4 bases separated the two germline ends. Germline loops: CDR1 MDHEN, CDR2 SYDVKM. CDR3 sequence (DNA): TGTGCCAGCAGTTTATGGTCGGAGACCCAGTACTTC. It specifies CASSLWSETQYF.

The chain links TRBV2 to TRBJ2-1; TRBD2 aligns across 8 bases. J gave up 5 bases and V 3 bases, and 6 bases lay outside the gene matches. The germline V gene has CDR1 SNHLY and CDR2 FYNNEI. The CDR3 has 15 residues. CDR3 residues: CASSDPGGSDNEQFF. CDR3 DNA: TGTGCCAGCAGTGATCCGGGGGGGTCTGACAATGAGCAGTTCTTC.

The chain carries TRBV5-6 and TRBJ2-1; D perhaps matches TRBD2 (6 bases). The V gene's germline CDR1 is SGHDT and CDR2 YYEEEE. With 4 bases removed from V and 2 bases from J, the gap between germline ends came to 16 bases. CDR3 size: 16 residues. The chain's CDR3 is CASSPEAGSAYNEQFF. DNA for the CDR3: TGTGCCAGCAGCCCCGAGGCGGGATCGGCCTACAATGAGCAGTTCTTC.

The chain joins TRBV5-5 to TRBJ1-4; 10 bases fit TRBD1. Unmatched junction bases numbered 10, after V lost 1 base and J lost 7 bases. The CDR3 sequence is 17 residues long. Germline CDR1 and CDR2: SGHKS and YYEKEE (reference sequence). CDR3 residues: CASSLNPSGQGVEKLFF. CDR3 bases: TGTGCCAGCAGCTTGAACCCTTCTGGACAGGGGGTTGAAAAACTGTTTTTT.

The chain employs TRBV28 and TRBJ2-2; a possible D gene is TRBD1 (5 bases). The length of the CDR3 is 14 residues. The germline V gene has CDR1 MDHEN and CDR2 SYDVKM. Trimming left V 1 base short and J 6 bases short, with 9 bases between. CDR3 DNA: TGTGCCAGCAGTTTATTTTCAGGGTCCGGGGAGCTGTTTTTT. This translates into CASSLFSGSGELFF.